The sample holds many counts of the clone carrying this TCR beta chain. The sample belongs to a study of breast tumors, draining lymph nodes, adjacent tissues. Samples came from axillary lymph nodes draining the breast cancer. Germline V CDR1 and CDR2: SGHVS, FNYEAQ. After removal of 2 bases from V and 5 bases from J, the junction contained 2 bases not matched to a gene. The CDR3 covers 14 residues. TCRdb passed the multiplex PCR reads through MiXCR, listing each CDR3 protein once. The sample lists fewer than 300,000 distinct CDR3 sequences, about a third occurring once. This clonotype was obtained from a female donor with breast cancer. Some clones in this sample may be carry-over from other donors' samples. Sequenced sample: axillary lymph node tissue. The chain has TRBV7-6 and TRBJ2-7, with 11 bases fitting TRBD2. CDR3 protein: CASSLTSGSHEQYF. For the CDR3, the DNA is TGTGCCAGCAGCTTAACTAGCGGGAGCCACGAGCAGTACTTC.